The rows below give T cell receptor beta chains drawn from one sample of a study of shared clonotypes between healthy human individuals. Clones were sequenced by immunoSEQ multiplex PCR, and TCRdb holds only the in-frame ones, with some missing. This sample has about 1.1 million clones; approximately 77% occur once, and the top ten carry about 0.94%. Material: memory CD4+ T cells from PBMCs. These receptors were obtained from a man between 18 and 35 years old in good health. Some clones in this sample may be carry-over from other donors' samples. The conserved cysteine and the conserved F or W are not part of the CDR3 here. The size field is filled for only some rows; it gives once, few, many or a size class.

V	size	J	CDR3
TRBV5-1	NA	TRBJ2-5	ASSQALQGQETQY
TRBV5-1	NA	TRBJ2-3	ASSNQGDADTQY
TRBV10-3	NA	TRBJ2-1	AINGGGEQF
TRBV28	NA	TRBJ2-2	ASSLNGPTGELF
TRBV18	once	TRBJ2-1	ASSPTAAGIGNEQF
TRBV27	NA	TRBJ2-1	ASSSPSGGPYNEQF
TRBV28	NA	TRBJ2-7	ASSLGGQGNHEQY
TRBV5-1	NA	TRBJ2-7	ASSLTSEQY
TRBV5-6	NA	TRBJ2-1	ASSSAGQGRQF
TRBV7-9	NA	TRBJ1-3	ASSLRGAAGNTIY
TRBV30	few	TRBJ1-2	AWIRGVGGYT
TRBV6-1	NA	TRBJ2-6	ASNPFSGANVLT
TRBV27	NA	TRBJ2-7	ASRKREVDYEQY
TRBV29-1	NA	TRBJ1-1	SGGVLGTEAF
TRBV6-6	NA	TRBJ1-5	ASSYLRQGTGQPQH
TRBV7-9	NA	TRBJ2-3	ASSLWADTQY
TRBV9	NA	TRBJ1-2	ASSAHLDPGLNYGYT
TRBV5-4	NA	TRBJ2-7	ASSLGGSGGEYEQY
TRBV5-1	NA	TRBJ1-4	ASRPWQGDEKLF
TRBV4-1	NA	TRBJ2-4	ASSQQGQGVAKNIQY
TRBV10-3	NA	TRBJ2-7	AIRGGQGLTYEQY